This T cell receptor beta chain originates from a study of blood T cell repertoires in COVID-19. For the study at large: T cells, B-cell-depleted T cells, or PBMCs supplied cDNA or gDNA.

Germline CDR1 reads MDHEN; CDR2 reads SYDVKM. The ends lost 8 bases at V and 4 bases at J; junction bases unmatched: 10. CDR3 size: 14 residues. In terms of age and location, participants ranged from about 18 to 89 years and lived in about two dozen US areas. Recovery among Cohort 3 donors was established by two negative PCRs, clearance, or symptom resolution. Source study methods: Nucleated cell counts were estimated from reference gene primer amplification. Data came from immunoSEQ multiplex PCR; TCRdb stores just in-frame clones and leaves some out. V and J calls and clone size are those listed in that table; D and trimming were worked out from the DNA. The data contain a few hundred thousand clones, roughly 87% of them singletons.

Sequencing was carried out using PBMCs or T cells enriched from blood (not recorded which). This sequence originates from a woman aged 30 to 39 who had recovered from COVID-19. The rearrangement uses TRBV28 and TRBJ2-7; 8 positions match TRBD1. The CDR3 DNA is TGTGCCAGCGGGACAGGTTCCGGGGGTTACGAGCAGTACTTC. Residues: CASGTGSGGYEQYF.